The clone carrying this T cell receptor beta chain was seen at least ten times. Its cognate antigen is unknown. Researchers built TCR beta libraries using quantitative 5'-RACE with molecular barcodes. TCRdb recomputed calls from the 5' RACE reads with MiXCR, one row per CDR3 protein. The sample has approximately 130,000 distinct CDR3 sequences; about an eighth are singletons. This entry is derived from a study of CD8 T cells in ankylosing spondylitis. Regarding the study as a whole: It was reported that disease-linked clones were significantly enriched in matched ankylosing spondylitis synovial fluid. For ankylosing spondylitis blood, a TCR beta motif of roughly 8 highly homologous variants appeared characteristic. With a CD8+ phenotype, disease-linked clones were relatively rare in peripheral blood.

CDR1 is SGHRS and CDR2 is YFSETQ in the germline V gene. The trim removed 0 bases at V and 5 bases at J, leaving 6 bases unmatched. This CDR3 has 15 amino acids. The chain uses TRBV5-1 and TRBJ2-3; 7 bases fit TRBD2. This TCR was recovered from a female donor with ankylosing spondylitis or in good health (not recorded which). The sample comprised blood, either unsorted or a sorted T cell fraction (not recorded which). CDR3 sequence reads: CASSLASGVIDTQYF. The CDR3 coding sequence is TGCGCCAGCAGCTTGGCCAGCGGGGTCATAGATACGCAGTATTTT.